The rows below give T cell receptor beta chains drawn from one sample of a study of shared clonotypes between healthy human individuals. This table comes from immunoSEQ multiplex PCR, and its TCRdb copy is limited to in-frame clones, with some not included. Of around 2.1 million clones in the sample, around 95% were seen once. The sequenced sample was naive CD4+ T cells sorted from blood. All receptors derive from a man younger than 35 in good health. Both conserved end residues are part of each CDR3.

J | V | CDR3
TRBJ2-7 | TRBV6-6 | CASSRPQGAYEQYF
TRBJ2-7 | TRBV6-1 | CASSVATEQYF
TRBJ2-7 | TRBV27 | CASSLDGGSYEQYF
TRBJ1-4 | TRBV4-1 | CASSQDRLPGTGVEKLFF
TRBJ2-3 | TRBV14 | CASSHPGLPTDTQYF
TRBJ2-7 | TRBV19 | CASRHGQAYEQYF
TRBJ1-3 | TRBV6-6 | CASSYTSGAGNTIYF
TRBJ2-3 | TRBV5-1 | CASSLAGRSGQYF
TRBJ2-3 | TRBV5-1 | CASSLGGRGGDTQYF
TRBJ1-6 | TRBV7-9 | CASSLVQGAISPLHF
TRBJ2-2 | TRBV7-8 | CASSFKGAGELFF
TRBJ1-6 | TRBV27 | CASSLGTGVGSPLHF
TRBJ2-1 | TRBV5-1 | CASSLGLAGKNNEQFF
TRBJ2-3 | TRBV5-1 | CASSLVTGGYSDTQYF
TRBJ2-7 | TRBV29-1 | CSVAGGSAYEQYF
TRBJ2-7 | TRBV18 | CASSPGQVETYEQYF
TRBJ2-3 | TRBV7-2 | CASSRQGSTDTQYF
TRBJ1-1 | TRBV4-2 | CASSHQDRNTEAFF
TRBJ2-7 | TRBV5-1 | CASRAGGAYEQYF
TRBJ1-1 | TRBV5-1 | CASSIGQFGYTEAFF
TRBJ1-2 | TRBV7-9 | CASSLVLDWYGHYGYTF
TRBJ1-1 | TRBV5-1 | CASSVQQGAITEAFF
TRBJ2-3 | TRBV7-2 | CASSLGGRGSTDTQYF
TRBJ1-4 | TRBV7-9 | CASSLGGTTATNEKLFF
TRBJ2-3 | TRBV7-2 | CASSLGGRAGTDTQYF
TRBJ1-4 | TRBV2 | CASSRNGREKLFF
TRBJ2-2 | TRBV4-1 | CASSQVTSGVNTGELFF
TRBJ2-3 | TRBV4-2 | CASKAFQSSTDTQYF
TRBJ1-4 | TRBV19 | CASSMGQANEKLFF
TRBJ2-7 | TRBV14 | CASSSGTVDLYEQYF
TRBJ2-1 | TRBV9 | CASSIRGQGYNEQFF
TRBJ1-3 | TRBV6-6 | CASRNYRIGNTIYF
TRBJ1-3 | TRBV9 | CASSVEGNSGNTIYF
TRBJ1-5 | TRBV6-1 | CASSEAGQPQHF
TRBJ2-2 | TRBV5-4 | CASSLGGPTGELFF
TRBJ1-1 | TRBV25-1 | CASPGIGNTEAFF
TRBJ2-7 | TRBV18 | CASSHGPYEQYF
TRBJ1-1 | TRBV12-2 | CASRPVRDRDHTEAFF
TRBJ2-7 | TRBV7-2 | CASSLAPGGLYEQYF
TRBJ2-5 | TRBV5-4 | CASSLALQETQYF
TRBJ2-3 | TRBV11-2 | CASSSGQSGGTDTQYF
TRBJ1-4 | TRBV2 | CASSEESQVSLFF